This T cell receptor (beta chain) was identified in a study of cytomegalovirus exposure and HLA in healthy donors. Trimming shortened V by 2 bases and J by 4 bases, and 11 bases separated the two germline ends. The CDR3 covers 15 residues. Germline V CDR1 and CDR2: SGHTA, FQGNSA. The PCR contained 60 Vbeta and 13 Jbeta primers. Assay: immunoSEQ multiplex PCR; the TCRdb copy retains only in-frame clones and omits some. This sample yields some 180,000 clones, of which over 80% are seen a single time; about 2.5% belongs to the top ten. Findings and caveats of the study: In a later analysis, most CMV-associated TCR beta chains appeared HLA-restricted. In vitro, a few CMV-associated chains proved specific for CMV antigens. Associated with HLA alleles at 0.05 false discovery rate in a later analysis were fewer than 20,000 TCR beta sequences. Highest at DRB1 and lowest at HLA-C, TCR association rates differed among HLA loci in a later analysis.

Concerning this clone: As yet, its antigen is unknown. Within the sample, other DNA sequences also encode this same CDR3.

This chain uses TRBV7-2 with TRBJ1-4; tentatively, D is TRBD1 (6 bases). The sequence was collected from a male donor in good health and CMV-seronegative. Sequencing was performed on PBMCs. As DNA, the CDR3 is TGTGCCAGCAGCTTACAGGGGTCGCATAATGAAAAACTGTTTTTT. Amino acids: CASSLQGSHNEKLFF. Drawing the rest from reference TRBV7-2 and TRBJ1-4, the complete variable domain is GAGVSQSPSNKVTEKGKDVELRCDPISGHTALYWYRQSLGQGLEFLIYFQGNSAPDKSGLPSDRFSAERTGGSVSTLTIQRTQQEDSAVYLCASSLQGSHNEKLFFGSGTQLSVL.